These 32 T cell receptor beta chains share one sample of origin, sequenced in a study of blood T cell repertoires in COVID-19. Sequenced by immunoSEQ multiplex PCR; TCRdb stores in-frame clones only, minus some. The data contain 150,000 to 200,000 clones, 80% to 95% of them singletons. The sample was peripheral blood. These receptors all stem from a man aged 45-65 years with acute or convalescent COVID-19.

This clone was counted once. This chain uses TRBV5-4 with TRBJ1-6; TRBD1 is a possible D gene (5 bases). The CDR3 consists of 14 residues. Germline-derived CDR1 and CDR2 are SGHNT and YYREEE (reference sequence). V was cut by 2 bases and J by 5 bases, with 8 bases left in between. The CDR3 DNA reads as TGTGCCAGCAGCTTTTGGACAAATAATTCACCCCTCCACTTT. It encodes CASSFWTNNSPLHF.

The rearrangement joins TRBV28 to TRBJ1-4; 8 nucleotides line up with TRBD1. CDR3 size: 16 residues. The V gene end was trimmed by 3 bases and the J gene end by 4 bases; junction bases not matched to a gene: 7. The V gene's germline CDR1 is MDHEN and CDR2 SYDVKM. CDR3 coding DNA: TGTGCCAGCAGTTTTGACAGGGGAAGCCTTAATGAAAAACTGTTTTTT. Protein: CASSFDRGSLNEKLFF.

This clone occurred a few times. The gene calls are TRBV5-4 and TRBJ2-7, with no clear D. V lost 2 bases to trimming and J lost 0 bases, with 9 bases between them. In germline, CDR1 is SGHNT, CDR2 YYREEE (reference sequence). The CDR3 is made up of 14 amino acids. The CDR3 nucleotides are TGTGCCAGCAGCTTACGAGCAGGCTCCTACGAGCAGTACTTC. Amino acid sequence: CASSLRAGSYEQYF.

The chain employs TRBV7-8 and TRBJ1-6, with TRBD1 matching 9 bases. The V gene end was trimmed by 5 bases and the J gene end by 8 bases; junction bases not matched to a gene: 13. Germline V CDR1 and CDR2: SGHVS, FQNEAQ. The CDR3 is 17 amino acids. The CDR3: CASSHRPGTGKDSPLHF. The CDR3 DNA follows: TGTGCCAGCAGCCACCGTCCCGGGACAGGGAAGGATTCACCCCTCCACTTT.

V gene TRBV7-9 combines with J gene TRBJ2-6; TRBD1 might be the D (6 bases). Looked up from germline, CDR1 is SEHNR and CDR2 is FQNEAQ (reference sequence). V gave up 6 bases and J gave up 0 bases, with 18 bases separating them. This CDR3 has 18 amino acids. This chain's CDR3 is CASSLGGGTRSGANVLTF. In nucleotides, the CDR3 is TGTGCCAGCAGTCTTGGTGGGGGCACGCGCTCTGGGGCCAACGTCCTGACTTTC.

V is TRBV19 and J is TRBJ2-2; D is uncertain. Trimming cost V 9 bases and J 3 bases, with 20 bases left between them. Looked up from germline, CDR1 is LNHDA and CDR2 is SQIVND (reference sequence). The CDR3 is made up of 16 amino acids. CDR3 coding DNA: TGTGCCAGCTCCTCCATCGGGTTACGTTACACCGGGGAGCTGTTTTTT. Amino acid sequence: CASSSIGLRYTGELFF.

This clone was counted a single time. The rearrangement uses TRBV6-5 and TRBJ1-3; D gene ambiguous. In germline, CDR1 is MNHEY, CDR2 SVGAGI. This CDR3 has 13 amino acids. With 5 bases removed from V and 4 bases from J, the gap between germline ends came to 9 bases. The CDR3 bases are TGTGCCAGCAGTCAGCCGGGGGGAAACACCATATATTTT. Protein: CASSQPGGNTIYF.

The chain recombines TRBV5-4 with TRBJ2-4; 7 positions match TRBD1. After removal of 4 bases from V and 6 bases from J, the junction contained 10 bases not matched to a gene. The CDR3 runs 15 residues. Per germline, CDR1 SGHNT and CDR2 YYREEE (reference sequence). CDR3 amino acids: CASSNDRASVNIQYF. The CDR3 bases are TGTGCCAGCAGCAATGACAGGGCTTCGGTAAACATTCAGTACTTC.

This clone was detected only a few times. The chain employs TRBV15 and TRBJ1-6, with a tentative D call TRBD1 (5 bases). CDR3 size: 14 residues. Trimming left V 5 bases short and J 9 bases short, with 14 bases between. Germline-derived CDR1 and CDR2 are LNHNV and YYDKDF (reference sequence). Here the CDR3 reads CATSFGVTASPLHF. The CDR3 DNA is TGTGCCACCAGCTTCGGAGTGACAGCTTCACCCCTCCACTTT.

The chain links TRBV19 to TRBJ2-3; D might be TRBD1 (5 bases). The V and J ends lost 4 bases and 2 bases respectively, with 13 bases between them. The CDR3 consists of 15 residues. Germline V lookup: CDR1 LNHDA, CDR2 SQIVND (reference sequence). CDR3 bases: TGTGCCAGTAGTAGTAGACAGATGTCCACAGATACGCAGTATTTT. Protein sequence: CASSSRQMSTDTQYF. The variable domain in full, with the rest retrieved from reference TRBV19 and TRBJ2-3, is DGGITQSPKYLFRKEGQNVTLSCEQNLNHDAMYWYRQDPGQGLRLIYYSQIVNDFQKGDIAEGYSVSREKKESFPLTVTSAQKNPTAFYLCASSSRQMSTDTQYFGPGTRLTVL.

The chain recombines TRBV27 with TRBJ2-4; D unresolved. The germline CDR1 and CDR2 sequences are MNHEY and SMNVEV (reference sequence). The CDR3 consists of 14 residues. The ends were cut back, 3 bases at V and 6 bases at J, with 12 bases in the middle. The CDR3 sequence: CASSLTSGLNIQYF. Here the CDR3 DNA reads TGTGCCAGCAGTTTGACCTCAGGCCTAAACATTCAGTACTTC.

The chain has TRBV6-2 or TRBV6-3 and TRBJ1-5; 7 bases agree with TRBD1. The length of the CDR3 is 15 residues. Germline values: CDR1 MNHEY, CDR2 SVGEGT. V was clipped by 0 bases and J by 9 bases; unmatched bases: 8. The CDR3, as DNA: TGTGCCAGCAGTTACTCTTACAGGGGAGAGATGCCCCAGCATTTT. This gives the protein CASSYSYRGEMPQHF.

This rearrangement joins TRBV5-8 to TRBJ2-3, with D unclear. The CDR3 consists of 16 residues. The V end was cut by 0 bases, the J end by 1 base, with 12 bases between. Germline V gene sequence: CDR1 SGHTS, CDR2 YDEGEE. The CDR3 sequence: CASSLVQTTGTDTQYF. CDR3 bases: TGTGCCAGCAGCTTGGTGCAAACGACTGGCACAGATACGCAGTATTTT.

The V gene is TRBV28, the J gene TRBJ1-1; TRBD1 matches at 7 bases. The ends lost 5 bases at V and 1 base at J; junction bases unmatched: 7. Germline-derived CDR1 and CDR2 are MDHEN and SYDVKM. The CDR3 length is 15 residues. The DNA for the CDR3 is TGTGCCAGCAGTCCAAGGGGGCGCGGGAACACTGAAGCTTTCTTT. The encoded protein is CASSPRGRGNTEAFF. Using reference TRBV28 and TRBJ1-1 for the parts outside the CDR3, the full variable domain is DVKVTQSSRYLVKRTGEKVFLECVQDMDHENMFWYRQDPGLGLRLIYFSYDVKMKEKGDIPEGYSVSREKKERFSLILESASTNQTSMYLCASSPRGRGNTEAFFGQGTRLTVV.

The chain is built from TRBV12-3 or TRBV12-4 and TRBJ2-7, with a weak D call TRBD2 (5 bases). CDR3 size: 13 residues. V was trimmed by 0 bases and J by 4 bases, leaving 7 bases between them. CDR3 coding DNA: TGTGCCAGCAGTTTAGCACTAGGTTACGAGCAGTACTTC. Its translation is CASSLALGYEQYF.

The CDR3 protein is CASSMDREGYGYTF. The CDR3, as DNA: TGTGCCAGTAGTATGGACAGGGAAGGCTATGGCTACACCTTC. The chain has TRBV19 and TRBJ1-2; TRBD1 agrees at 8 bases. CDR1 and CDR2 from the germline V gene are LNHDA and SQIVND (reference sequence). The CDR3 contains 14 residues. The V gene end was trimmed by 3 bases and the J gene end by 4 bases; junction bases not matched to a gene: 4.

The V gene is TRBV6-5, the J gene TRBJ2-3; 7 nucleotides agree with TRBD1. Germline lookup yields CDR1 MNHEY and CDR2 SVGAGI. The CDR3 loop spans 12 amino acids. V was clipped by 7 bases and J by 4 bases; unmatched bases: 2. The CDR3 spells CASMQGADTQYF. DNA for the CDR3: TGTGCCAGCATGCAGGGGGCAGATACGCAGTATTTT.

This clone showed up just once. The CDR3 DNA sequence: TGTGCCAGCAGCTCCCGGGACACGAACACCGGGGAGCTGTTTTTT. This encodes CASSSRDTNTGELFF. The chain combines TRBV9 with TRBJ2-2; D may be TRBD1 (6 bases). The CDR3 totals 15 residues. Germline lookup yields CDR1 SGDLS and CDR2 YYNGEE. Between the trimmed V and J ends, which lost 4 bases and 0 bases, there was a span of 10 bases.

In its sample, this clone was seen a few times. The rearrangement joins TRBV15 to TRBJ1-2, with D tentatively TRBD1 (5 bases). The V and J ends lost 0 bases and 8 bases respectively, with 22 bases between them. From germline, CDR1 is LNHNV and CDR2 YYDKDF (reference sequence). The CDR3 covers 17 residues. DNA of the CDR3: TGTGCCACCAGCAGAGATGGTCACCGACAGAGCCTCGGAGGCTACACCTTC. Its translation: CATSRDGHRQSLGGYTF.

The chain is built from TRBV12-3 or TRBV12-4 and TRBJ1-6; tentatively, D is TRBD1 (5 bases). V dropped 3 bases and J dropped 15 bases, with 15 bases sitting between them. The length of the CDR3 is 13 residues. In nucleotides, the CDR3 is TGTGCCAGCAGTTTCGGCCAGGGCCCTCTCCTCCACTTT. Its translation: CASSFGQGPLLHF.

This clone has only one observation. The chain uses TRBV7-3 and TRBJ2-1; no firm D call. This CDR3 is 14 amino acids long. From germline, CDR1 is SGHTA and CDR2 FQGTGA. Trimming took 5 bases from V and 4 from J, leaving 12 bases between them. Here the CDR3 reads CASSLLSGYNEQFF. CDR3 nucleotides: TGTGCCAGCAGCCTACTATCTGGTTACAATGAGCAGTTCTTC.

The chain couples TRBV30 to TRBJ2-5; D remains ambiguous. The CDR3 has 13 amino acids. Trimming removed 0 bases from V and 4 bases from J, with 9 bases in between. Germline V gene sequence: CDR1 GTSNPN, CDR2 SVGIG (reference sequence). Written as DNA, the CDR3 is TGTGCCTGGAGTGTAGCGTATGCAGAGACCCAGTACTTC. The encoded protein is CAWSVAYAETQYF.

In DNA, the CDR3 is TGTGCCAGCAGGAGGGTCTCCTCTGGGGCCAACGTCCTGACTTTC. It yields the protein CASRRVSSGANVLTF. V is TRBV6-5 and J is TRBJ2-6, with a tentative D call TRBD2 (5 bases). Germline V gives CDR1 MNHEY, CDR2 SVGAGI. The CDR3 extends over 15 amino acids. V was cut by 6 bases and J by 0 bases, with 9 bases left in between.

This clone was picked up one time. The gene calls are TRBV27 and TRBJ1-1, with D perhaps TRBD1 (6 bases). CDR1 and CDR2 (germline): MNHEY, SMNVEV (reference sequence). The CDR3 consists of 14 residues. V dropped 6 bases and J dropped 2 bases, with 13 bases sitting between them. As DNA, the CDR3 is TGTGCCAGCAGCGCACCGGGACAAAACACTGAAGCTTTCTTT. The encoded protein is CASSAPGQNTEAFF.

The chain is built from TRBV14 and TRBJ1-4, with a possible D match to TRBD1 (5 bases). V gave up 0 bases and J gave up 11 bases, with 19 bases separating them. The CDR3 consists of 16 residues. CDR1 and CDR2 (germline): SGHDN, FVKESK. In nucleotides, the CDR3 is TGTGCCAGCAGCCAAGATTGGGAACCGGGACTCTCGAAACTGTTTTTT. Its translation: CASSQDWEPGLSKLFF.

This chain uses TRBV1 with TRBJ2-1; TRBD2, the table's D call, lacks a check against the DNA. TRBV1 is a pseudogene locus. This CDR3 contains 17 residues. CDR3 amino acids: CTSSQAMTGSSYNEQFF. CDR3 DNA sequence: TGCACCAGCAGCCAAGCGATGACCGGGAGCTCCTACAATGAGCAGTTCTTC.

The chain couples TRBV5-1 to TRBJ1-1; TRBD1 aligns across 7 bases. CDR3 size: 14 residues. Per germline, CDR1 SGHRS and CDR2 YFSETQ. Germline trimming cut 2 bases from V and 4 bases from J; bases unmatched to any gene: 5. The CDR3 loop reads CASSFGQGGTEAFF. Written as DNA, the CDR3 is TGCGCCAGCAGCTTCGGGCAGGGGGGCACTGAAGCTTTCTTT.

This sequence joins TRBV10-1 and TRBJ2-2; D is perhaps TRBD1 (5 bases). Germline V CDR1 and CDR2: WNHNN, SYGVQD (reference sequence). With 2 bases removed from V and 1 base from J, the gap between germline ends came to 8 bases. The CDR3 spans 15 residues. The CDR3 region is CASSERQGNTGELFF. CDR3 bases: TGCGCCAGCAGTGAGCGGCAGGGGAACACCGGGGAGCTGTTTTTT.

The chain is built from TRBV19 and TRBJ2-1; weak D call: TRBD2 (5 bases). The germline V and J ends were trimmed by 5 bases and 9 bases, with 17 bases remaining between them. The CDR3 runs 14 residues. Germline loops: CDR1 LNHDA, CDR2 SQIVND (reference sequence). For the CDR3, the DNA is TGTGCCAGTAGTCCACGCCCCCCTAGCTTTGAGCAGTTCTTC. Translation: CASSPRPPSFEQFF.

The CDR3 nucleotides read TGCAGCGTTGGGTTCGGGGGGGGCTATGGCTACACCTTC. Amino acid sequence: CSVGFGGGYGYTF. V gene TRBV29-1 combines with J gene TRBJ1-2; possibly TRBD1 for D (5 bases). Germline loops: CDR1 SQVTM, CDR2 ANQGSEA. V dropped 4 bases and J dropped 4 bases, with 13 bases sitting between them. The CDR3 is 13 amino acids.

Points on this clone: The junction shows a germline mismatch at one end, possibly a read error. The CDR3, as DNA: TGTGCCAGCTCCCCACCGGGACAGGGGCAGTTCCAAGAGACCCAGTACTTC. It is translated as CASSPPGQGQFQETQYF. The rearrangement uses TRBV18 and TRBJ2-5; TRBD1 matches 10 bases. CDR1 is KGHSH, CDR2 LQKENI, per germline. The CDR3 runs 17 residues.

The V gene is TRBV10-2, the J gene TRBJ2-7, with 11 positions matching TRBD2. This CDR3 spans 14 amino acids. CDR1 is WSHSY, CDR2 SAAADI, per germline. Germline trimming cut 7 bases from V and 7 bases from J; bases unmatched to any gene: 9. This CDR3 is CASTLAGGRSEQYF. Written as DNA, the CDR3 is TGCGCCAGCACCCTAGCGGGAGGTCGCTCTGAGCAGTACTTC.